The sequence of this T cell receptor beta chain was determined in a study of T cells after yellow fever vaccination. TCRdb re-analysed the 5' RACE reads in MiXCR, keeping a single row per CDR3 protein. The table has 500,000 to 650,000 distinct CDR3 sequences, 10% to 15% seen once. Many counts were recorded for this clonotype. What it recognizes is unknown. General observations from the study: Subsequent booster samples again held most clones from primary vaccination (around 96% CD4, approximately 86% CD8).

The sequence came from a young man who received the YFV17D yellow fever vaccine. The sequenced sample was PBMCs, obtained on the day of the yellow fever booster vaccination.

CDR3 protein: CASSSGTTYEQYF. CDR3 in DNA: TGTGCCAGCAGCAGCGGGACTACCTACGAGCAGTACTTC. J is TRBJ2-7 and V is TRBV5-6; 7 bases are shared with TRBD2. In germline, CDR1 is SGHDT, CDR2 YYEEEE. The CDR3 is made up of 13 amino acids. After removal of 4 bases from V and 2 bases from J, the junction contained 3 bases not matched to a gene.